These 15 T cell receptor beta chains share one sample of origin, sequenced in a study of identical twins. TCRdb recomputed calls from the 5' RACE reads with MiXCR, one row per CDR3 protein. The sample lists roughly 1,500,000 distinct CDR3 sequences; roughly 35% were seen once. The sample consisted of cord blood. Receptors were obtained from a newborn girl in good health.

The chain combines TRBV11-1 with TRBJ2-3; D call uncertain. The germline V and J ends were trimmed by 5 bases and 0 bases, with 12 bases remaining between them. This CDR3 region has 15 residues. Germline-derived CDR1 and CDR2 are SGHAT and FQDESV (reference sequence). In DNA, the CDR3 is TGTGCCAGCAGCCCTGATCCGTGGAGCACAGATACGCAGTATTTT. The encoded protein is CASSPDPWSTDTQYF.

V gene TRBV5-1 combines with J gene TRBJ1-6; TRBD1 might be the D (6 bases). V dropped 4 bases and J dropped 5 bases, with 13 bases sitting between them. The CDR3 has 15 amino acids. Germline V gene data show CDR1 as SGHRS and CDR2 as YFSETQ. DNA for the CDR3: TGCGCCAGCAGCGGACGGACAGAACATAATTCACCCCTCCACTTT. Its translation is CASSGRTEHNSPLHF.

The chain combines TRBV5-1 with TRBJ2-1; D assignment may be TRBD1 or TRBD2 (5 bases each). Per the germline V gene, CDR1 is SGHRS and CDR2 is YFSETQ. Trimming left V 4 bases short and J 0 bases short, with 11 bases between. The CDR3 length is 15 residues. The CDR3 bases are TGCGCCAGCAGCCGGGACGGGCCCTCCTACAATGAGCAGTTCTTC. It codes for CASSRDGPSYNEQFF. Variable domain in full (rest from reference TRBV5-1 and TRBJ2-1): KAGVTQTPRYLIKTRGQQVTLSCSPISGHRSVSWYQQTPGQGLQFLFEYFSETQRNKGNFPGRFSGRQFSNSRSEMNVSTLELGDSALYLCASSRDGPSYNEQFFGPGTRLTVL.

The rearrangement links TRBV20-1 to TRBJ1-2; D uncertain. This CDR3 has 13 residues. V lost 3 bases and J lost 3, with 11 bases in between. CDR1 is DFQATT, CDR2 SNEGSKA, per germline (reference sequence). CDR3 nucleotides: TGCAGTGCTAGGATTGACGGCTACTATGGCTACACCTTC. Residues: CSARIDGYYGYTF.

As for this clonotype: A much larger clone lies a single base off, so this may be a read error. The CDR3 DNA follows: TGTGCCAGCAGCCCCGGACACCCCACAGATACGCAGTATTTT. Translation gives CASSPGHPTDTQYF. The chain couples TRBV7-2 to TRBJ2-3; possible D gene TRBD1, 5 bases. This CDR3 is built from 14 residues. Germline loops: CDR1 SGHTA, CDR2 FQGNSA. V dropped 5 bases and J dropped 2 bases, with 11 bases sitting between them.

Remarks on this clonotype: The junction does not match germline at one end; this may be a read error. V usage is TRBV20-1 and J usage is TRBJ2-3; D is perhaps TRBD2 (7 bases). The germline gives CDR1 DFQATT, CDR2 SNEGSKA (reference sequence). The CDR3 length is 15 residues. The DNA of the CDR3 is TGCAATGCTACCCTCTCCGGGGGGCTCGGAGATACGCAGTATTTT. This codes for CNATLSGGLGDTQYF.

J is TRBJ1-2 and V is TRBV6-1; D may be TRBD1 (5 bases). V dropped 8 bases and J dropped 0 bases, with 13 bases sitting between them. The CDR3 consists of 14 residues. Germline V gene data show CDR1 as MNHNS and CDR2 as SASEGT. The DNA for the CDR3 is TGTGCCAGCCTGGGGCAGCCTCCTAACTATGGCTACACCTTC. Protein sequence: CASLGQPPNYGYTF.

The chain has TRBV12-3 or TRBV12-4 and TRBJ2-3; TRBD2 matches 9 bases. This CDR3 comprises 16 residues. J gave up 6 bases and V 3 bases, and 10 bases lay outside the gene matches. The CDR3 bases are TGTGCCAGCAGTTTGACCCAACTAGCGGGCGGGGATACGCAGTATTTT. Its translation is CASSLTQLAGGDTQYF.

The rearrangement uses TRBV20-1 and TRBJ1-2; D not certain. From germline, CDR1 is DFQATT and CDR2 SNEGSKA (reference sequence). V was shortened by 2 bases and J by 2 bases, with 9 bases between the two germline ends. This CDR3 comprises 13 residues. The CDR3 is CSARWGNNYGYTF. The CDR3 DNA reads TGCAGTGCTAGATGGGGTAACAACTATGGCTACACCTTC.

Of note for this clonotype: One base away lies a much larger clone, so this may be a sequencing read error. For the CDR3, the DNA is TGTGCCAGCAGCTTAAACGCAGGGGGCTCCTACGAGCAGTCCTTC. Protein sequence: CASSLNAGGSYEQSF. V usage is TRBV7-2 and J usage is TRBJ2-7, with TRBD1 matching over 8 bases. The CDR3 sequence is 15 residues long. Per germline, CDR1 SGHTA and CDR2 FQGNSA.

With regard to this clonotype: Sequence at one end of the junction differs from germline and may be a read error. This chain uses TRBV11-2 with TRBJ2-1; 9 nucleotides line up with TRBD2. Germline values: CDR1 SGHAT, CDR2 FQNNGV. The CDR3 loop spans 14 amino acids. CDR3 sequence (DNA): TGTGCCAGCACTGGCGGGAGGGAGTACAATGGGCAGTTCTTC. Translation: CASTGGREYNGQFF.

The rearrangement joins TRBV3-1 to TRBJ1-1, with 8 positions matching TRBD1. J lost 1 base, V lost 0 bases, and 4 bases had no gene match. CDR3 size: 16 residues. The germline V gene has CDR1 LGHDT and CDR2 YNNKEL (reference sequence). CDR3 nucleotide sequence: TGTGCCAGCAGCCAAGAACCCGGGACAGGGAACACTGAAGCTTTCTTT. Amino acid sequence: CASSQEPGTGNTEAFF. Full variable domain (rest looked up from reference TRBV3-1 and TRBJ1-1): DTAVSQTPKYLVTQMGNDKSIKCEQNLGHDTMYWYKQDSKKFLKIMFSYNNKELIINETVPNRFSPKSPDKAHLNLHINSLELGDSAVYFCASSQEPGTGNTEAFFGQGTRLTVV.

J is TRBJ2-1 and V is TRBV28; D uncertain. The CDR3 extends over 18 amino acids. Per germline, CDR1 MDHEN and CDR2 SYDVKM. The germline V and J ends were trimmed by 2 bases and 5 bases, with 22 bases remaining between them. CDR3 coding DNA: TGTGCCAGCAGTTTACGGACCGCAACCTCTTCTTTGAACAATGAGCAGTTCTTC. Translated: CASSLRTATSSLNNEQFF. The full variable domain, with the rest looked up from reference TRBV28 and TRBJ2-1, is DVKVTQSSRYLVKRTGEKVFLECVQDMDHENMFWYRQDPGLGLRLIYFSYDVKMKEKGDIPEGYSVSREKKERFSLILESASTNQTSMYLCASSLRTATSSLNNEQFFGPGTRLTVL.

CDR3 coding DNA: TGTGCCAGCAGCTTGGCGGTACAGGGGCGAGAAGCTTTCTTT. Translating it yields CASSLAVQGREAFF. The chain has TRBV11-2 and TRBJ1-1; 7 bases align to TRBD1. CDR3 size: 14 residues. V was clipped by 3 bases and J by 8 bases; unmatched bases: 9. From germline, CDR1 is SGHAT and CDR2 FQNNGV.

This clonotype was seen only a few times. J is TRBJ1-1 and V is TRBV7-2; no reliable D call. With 2 bases removed from V and 0 bases from J, the gap between germline ends came to 7 bases. This CDR3 region has 14 residues. Germline CDR1 and CDR2: SGHTA and FQGNSA. In DNA form, the CDR3 reads TGTGCCAGCAGCTTAACCTACCTGAACACTGAAGCTTTCTTT. Translated, it gives CASSLTYLNTEAFF.